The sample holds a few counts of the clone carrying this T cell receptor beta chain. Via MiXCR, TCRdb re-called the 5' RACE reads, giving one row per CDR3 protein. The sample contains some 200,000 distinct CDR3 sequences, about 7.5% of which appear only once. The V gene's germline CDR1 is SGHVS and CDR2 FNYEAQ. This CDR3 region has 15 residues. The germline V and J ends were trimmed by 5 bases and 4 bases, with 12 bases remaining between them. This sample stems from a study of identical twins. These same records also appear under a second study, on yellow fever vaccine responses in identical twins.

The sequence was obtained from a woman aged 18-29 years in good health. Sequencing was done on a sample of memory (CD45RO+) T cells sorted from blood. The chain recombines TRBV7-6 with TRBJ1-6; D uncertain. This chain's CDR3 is CASSEAAGYNSPLHF. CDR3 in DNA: TGTGCCAGCAGCGAAGCGGCGGGGTATAATTCACCCCTCCACTTT.